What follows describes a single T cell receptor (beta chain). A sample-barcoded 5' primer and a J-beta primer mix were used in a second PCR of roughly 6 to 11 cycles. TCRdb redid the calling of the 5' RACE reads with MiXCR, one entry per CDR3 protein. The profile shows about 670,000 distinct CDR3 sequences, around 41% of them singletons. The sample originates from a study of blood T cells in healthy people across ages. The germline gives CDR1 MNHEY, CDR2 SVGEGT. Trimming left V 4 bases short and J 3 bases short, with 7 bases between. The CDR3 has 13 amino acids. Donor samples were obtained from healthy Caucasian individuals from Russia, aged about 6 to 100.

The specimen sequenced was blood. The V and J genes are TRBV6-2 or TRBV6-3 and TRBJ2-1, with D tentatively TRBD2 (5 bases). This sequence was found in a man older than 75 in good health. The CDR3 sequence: CASSSGNYNEQFF. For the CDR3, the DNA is TGTGCCAGCAGTTCCGGGAACTACAATGAGCAGTTCTTC.